The rows below give T cell receptor beta chains drawn from one sample of a study of healthy donors' naive CD4 and CD8 T cells. One entry per CDR3 protein, called by TCRdb with MiXCR from the reads. The sample holds about 180,000 distinct CDR3 sequences, under 85% seen once. What was sequenced was naive CD4+ and CD8+ T cells sorted from blood, pooled from several donors. The receptors here all came from a pool of human donors in good health; the sample pools cells from several healthy donors. The CDR3 runs from the conserved cysteine through the conserved F or W. The D gene is left open where the match is weak. Only part of the rows carry a size: once, few, many, or a class if the clone is expanded.

j_call v_call clone_size d_call cdr3_nt cdr3_aa
TRBJ1-2 TRBV29-1 NA TRBD1 TGCAGCGCCGGGGGACAGTTGGATGGCTACACCTTC CSAGGQLDGYTF
TRBJ2-7 TRBV29-1 few NA TGCAGCGTTGCCGATGGGCAGAGCTCCTACGAGCAGTACTTC CSVADGQSSYEQYF
TRBJ2-1 TRBV11-2 NA NA TGTGCCAGCAGCAGACCCGGGACCTCGTCCTACAATGAGCAGTTCTTC CASSRPGTSSYNEQFF
TRBJ2-1 TRBV6-5 NA TRBD1 TGTGCCAGCAGTTACGGGACAGGGGTGTATGAGCAGTTCTTC CASSYGTGVYEQFF
TRBJ1-1 TRBV29-1 NA NA TGCAGCGTTGATCAGGGGCGGAACACTGAAGCTTCCTTT CSVDQGRNTEASF
TRBJ2-5 TRBV6-1 NA NA TGTGCCAGCAGTGAAGCAGAAGGGAACCAAGAGACCCAGTACTTC CASSEAEGNQETQYF
TRBJ1-2 TRBV29-1 NA TRBD1 TGCAGCGTTTCGGGACAGCAGCTCGCCTACACCTTC CSVSGQQLAYTF
TRBJ2-6 TRBV6-5 NA NA TGTGCCAGCAGTCCACCATCGTCTGGGGCCAACGTCCTGACTTTC CASSPPSSGANVLTF
TRBJ2-3 TRBV15 NA NA TGTGCCACCAGCCAGGGCCCAAAGGGAGATACGCAGTATTTT CATSQGPKGDTQYF
TRBJ1-2 TRBV10-3 NA NA TGTGCCATCAGTGTTGAAGGAGGCTATGGCTACACCTTC CAISVEGGYGYTF